This TCR beta chain comes out of a study of T-cell memory formation after mild COVID-19. TCRdb itself ran the 5' RACE reads through MiXCR, one entry per CDR3 protein. Among approximately 150,000 distinct CDR3 sequences listed, 6% were seen once. The study, taken as a whole, reports: Prior to infection, memory already included some responding clones, suggesting cross-reactive memory joined.

Regarding this clonotype: Its specificity is not known.

The CDR3 runs 14 residues. Germline CDR1 and CDR2: SGHRS and YFSETQ. V dropped 7 bases and J dropped 3 bases, with 17 bases sitting between them. The source of this sequence is an adult woman who had mild COVID-19 (a few samples of this study predate the infection). Cell type and time point are not known. The chain has TRBV5-1 and TRBJ2-7; D tentatively reads TRBD1 or TRBD2 (6 bases each). The material sequenced was PBMCs or a T cell subset sorted from them (not recorded which). Written as DNA, the CDR3 is TGCGCCAGCCGCCTGGGGGGCTATTACTACGAGCAGTACTTC. This codes for CASRLGGYYYEQYF.